The table lists the clone carrying this T cell receptor (beta chain) with a count of one. The source of the sample is a study of T cell changes during pregnancy in multiple sclerosis. The method was immunoSEQ multiplex PCR; TCRdb's version includes in-frame clones alone and lacks a portion of them. Of about 56,000 clones in the sample, less than 95% are singletons; the top ten hold roughly 2.1%. The sample was peripheral blood, taken in the first trimester of pregnancy. The sequence was collected from a female donor in good health, enrolled as a control in a pregnancy study.

CDR3: CASRPGQGDYGYTF. The CDR3 DNA reads TGTGCCAGCCGCCCTGGGCAGGGTGACTATGGCTACACCTTC. V gene TRBV13 combines with J gene TRBJ1-2; possible D gene TRBD1, 5 bases. CDR1 PRHDT and CDR2 FYEKMQ come from the germline V gene (reference sequence). There are 14 residues in the CDR3. V lost 8 bases and J lost 3, with 16 bases in between.